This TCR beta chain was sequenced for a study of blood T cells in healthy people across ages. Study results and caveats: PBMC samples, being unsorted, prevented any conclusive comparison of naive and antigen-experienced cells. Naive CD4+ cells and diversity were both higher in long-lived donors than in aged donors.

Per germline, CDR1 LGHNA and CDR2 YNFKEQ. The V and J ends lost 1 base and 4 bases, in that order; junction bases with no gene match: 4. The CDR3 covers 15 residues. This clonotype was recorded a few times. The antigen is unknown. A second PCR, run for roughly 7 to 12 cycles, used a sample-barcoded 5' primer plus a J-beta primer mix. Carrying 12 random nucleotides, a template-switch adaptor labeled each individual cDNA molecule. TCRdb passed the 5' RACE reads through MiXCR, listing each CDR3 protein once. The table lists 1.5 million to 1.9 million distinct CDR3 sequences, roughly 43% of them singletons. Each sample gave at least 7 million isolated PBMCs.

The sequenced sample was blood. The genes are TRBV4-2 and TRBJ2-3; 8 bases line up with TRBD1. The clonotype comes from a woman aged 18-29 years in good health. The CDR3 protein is CASSQAPGQADTQYF. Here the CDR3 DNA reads TGTGCCAGCAGCCAAGCCCCGGGACAGGCAGATACGCAGTATTTT.